A single sample is the source of the 26 T cell receptor beta chains below, sequenced in a study of T-cell reconstitution after alpha-beta-depleted transplantation in children. For TCRbeta, the library was prepared with unique molecular identifiers. From the PCR reads, TCRdb called clonotypes with MiXCR, one entry per CDR3 protein. The sample carries about 360,000 distinct CDR3 sequences, approximately 12% recorded once. Specimen: PBMCs, collected from the stem cell graft. The source of these receptors is a human donor who donated a stem cell graft to a child with Fanconi anemia.

J is TRBJ1-5 and V is TRBV10-2, with TRBD1 as a possible D gene (6 bases). The germline gives CDR1 WSHSY, CDR2 SAAADI. Trimming took off 4 bases at V and 5 bases at J, with 9 bases between the two ends. The CDR3 extends over 13 amino acids. The CDR3 loop is CASSGAGDQPQHF. The CDR3 bases are TGCGCCAGCAGTGGAGCAGGGGATCAGCCCCAGCATTTT.

This clonotype occurred a few times. This chain links TRBV5-1 with TRBJ1-1, with 7 nucleotides matching TRBD1. V was pared by 4 bases and J by 3 bases, with 9 bases of the junction left unmatched. The germline V gene encodes CDR1 SGHRS and CDR2 YFSETQ. The CDR3 contains 15 residues. CDR3 region: CASSVEYRGYTEAFF. CDR3 DNA: TGCGCCAGCAGCGTGGAATACAGGGGATACACTGAAGCTTTCTTT.

CDR3 region: CSASPYYENTIYF. The CDR3 DNA sequence: TGCAGTGCTAGCCCATATTACGAAAACACCATATATTTT. The J gene is TRBJ1-3, the V gene TRBV20-1; D remains ambiguous. The V and J ends lost 3 bases and 6 bases respectively, with 12 bases between them. CDR1 DFQATT and CDR2 SNEGSKA come from the germline V gene (reference sequence). The CDR3 spans 13 residues.

V gene TRBV5-6 combines with J gene TRBJ2-1; a possible D gene is TRBD2 (5 bases). This CDR3 has 12 amino acids. V was pared by 3 bases and J by 10 bases, with 11 bases between. Germline V gene sequence: CDR1 SGHDT, CDR2 YYEEEE. This CDR3 reads CASSSEGLEQFF. The DNA for the CDR3 is TGTGCCAGCAGCTCCGAGGGTCTGGAGCAGTTCTTC.

This clonotype showed up many times. The rearrangement uses TRBV20-1 and TRBJ1-1; tentatively, D is TRBD1 (5 bases). In germline, CDR1 is DFQATT, CDR2 SNEGSKA (reference sequence). This CDR3 has 13 residues. Trimming pared 3 bases from V and 0 bases from J, leaving 8 bases between. The CDR3 nucleotides are TGCAGTGCTAGTAAGGACATGAACACTGAAGCTTTCTTT. Amino acid sequence: CSASKDMNTEAFF.

V usage is TRBV7-9 and J usage is TRBJ2-7; D is possibly TRBD1 (5 bases). The CDR3 spans 11 residues. Germline V CDR1 and CDR2: SEHNR, FQNEAQ (reference sequence). Trimming left V 6 bases short and J 5 bases short, with 8 bases between. The CDR3 spells CASSEDNEQYV. CDR3 coding DNA: TGTGCCAGCAGTGAGGACAACGAGCAGTACGTC.

This clonotype has just a few counts. The V and J genes are TRBV3-1 and TRBJ2-5, with TRBD2 identical over 15 bases. Germline loops: CDR1 LGHDT, CDR2 YNNKEL (reference sequence). The CDR3 loop spans 20 amino acids. V lost 1 base, J lost 5 bases, and 14 bases stayed unmatched. CDR3 residues: CASSQAKSAGTSGGTETQYF. DNA of the CDR3: TGTGCCAGCAGCCAAGCAAAATCTGCCGGGACTAGCGGGGGGACGGAGACCCAGTACTTC.

This clonotype has at least ten counts. CDR3 region: CASWNTEAFF. CDR3 nucleotides: TGTGCCAGTTGGAACACTGAAGCTTTCTTT. V and J are TRBV6-5 and TRBJ1-1; no clear D gene. Per germline, CDR1 MNHEY and CDR2 SVGAGI. The CDR3 totals 10 residues. V was cut by 9 bases and J by 1 base, with 3 bases left in between.

The chain carries TRBV5-1 and TRBJ2-7; TRBD1 agrees at 9 bases. The ends lost 7 bases at V and 0 bases at J; junction bases unmatched: 8. This CDR3 has 15 amino acids. The germline V gene has CDR1 SGHRS and CDR2 YFSETQ. The CDR3 DNA sequence: TGCGCCAGCGGACCCGGGGACAGGGACTCCTACGAGCAGTACTTC. This encodes CASGPGDRDSYEQYF. Full variable domain (missing parts from reference TRBV5-1 and TRBJ2-7): KAGVTQTPRYLIKTRGQQVTLSCSPISGHRSVSWYQQTPGQGLQFLFEYFSETQRNKGNFPGRFSGRQFSNSRSEMNVSTLELGDSALYLCASGPGDRDSYEQYFGPGTRLTVT.

This clonotype was seen ten or more times. This chain links TRBV20-1 with TRBJ2-5; TRBD1 agrees at 8 bases. The CDR3 covers 15 residues. CDR1 DFQATT and CDR2 SNEGSKA come from the germline V gene (reference sequence). V gave up 4 bases and J gave up 5 bases; unmatched junction bases: 12. CDR3 DNA: TGCAGTGCTACCCCGACAGGGGCGACATGGGAGACCCAGTACTTC. Its translation: CSATPTGATWETQYF.

This chain joins TRBV5-1 and TRBJ1-1; possible D gene TRBD1, 6 bases. This CDR3 is 16 amino acids long. Trimming stripped 4 bases from V and 2 bases from J, with 18 bases between. The germline V gene has CDR1 SGHRS and CDR2 YFSETQ. CDR3 sequence: CASSPGIPGQNTEAFF. The CDR3 nucleotides are TGCGCCAGCAGCCCGGGGATCCCGGGACAAAACACTGAAGCTTTCTTT.

This clonotype was detected only a few times. The chain links TRBV5-1 to TRBJ1-1; D is ambiguous. The CDR3 totals 13 residues. CDR1 SGHRS and CDR2 YFSETQ come from the germline V gene. V dropped 2 bases and J dropped 5 bases, with 10 bases sitting between them. Here the CDR3 DNA reads TGCGCCAGCAGCTTTATGATAGGGACTGAAGCTTTCTTT. Protein: CASSFMIGTEAFF.

This clonotype was detected a few times. The rearrangement joins TRBV5-1 to TRBJ1-1; D is ambiguous. V was pared by 0 bases and J by 4 bases, with 10 bases between. The V gene's germline CDR1 is SGHRS and CDR2 YFSETQ. The CDR3 loop spans 14 amino acids. CDR3 nucleotides: TGCGCCAGCAGCTTGGCTGCGCAATCCACTGAAGCTTTCTTT. Translation: CASSLAAQSTEAFF.

V usage is TRBV7-2 and J usage is TRBJ2-7; D not resolved. The V end was cut by 1 base, the J end by 2 bases, with 12 bases between. The CDR3 extends over 15 amino acids. The germline V gene encodes CDR1 SGHTA and CDR2 FQGNSA. The chain's CDR3 is CASSLGSGFPYEQYF. The CDR3 DNA reads as TGTGCCAGCAGCTTAGGATCAGGTTTTCCCTACGAGCAGTACTTC.

The chain has TRBV30 and TRBJ2-1, with D perhaps TRBD1 or TRBD2 (5 bases each). V was trimmed by 3 bases and J by 9 bases, leaving 9 bases between them. There are 11 residues in the CDR3. The germline V gene has CDR1 GTSNPN and CDR2 SVGIG (reference sequence). DNA of the CDR3: TGTGCCTGGAGCTTGGGGACTGAGCAGTTCTTC. Its protein is CAWSLGTEQFF.

The V call is TRBV18, the J call TRBJ1-2; perhaps TRBD1 as D (5 bases). Trimming removed 3 bases from V and 8 bases from J, with 13 bases in between. CDR3 length: 13 amino acids. The germline V gene encodes CDR1 KGHSH and CDR2 LQKENI. The CDR3 here is CASSPGPTVGYTF. The CDR3 DNA reads as TGTGCCAGCTCACCGGGGCCTACGGTCGGCTACACCTTC.

The V gene is TRBV3-1, the J gene TRBJ2-1; perhaps TRBD1 as D (6 bases). Germline V gene data show CDR1 as LGHDT and CDR2 as YNNKEL (reference sequence). The CDR3 length is 15 residues. Trimming left V 3 bases short and J 3 bases short, with 12 bases between. The CDR3 is CASSQGAGLYNEQFF. In nucleotides, the CDR3 is TGTGCCAGCAGCCAGGGGGCAGGGCTCTACAATGAGCAGTTCTTC.

This clonotype came up a few times. The chain recombines TRBV5-1 with TRBJ2-1, with 7 bases fitting TRBD2. Germline loops: CDR1 SGHRS, CDR2 YFSETQ. With 0 bases clipped from V and 8 bases from J, the junction kept 11 bases outside the gene matches. The CDR3 has 16 amino acids. The CDR3 sequence: CASSLVLARGGYEQFF. The CDR3 region has the DNA TGCGCCAGCAGCTTGGTACTCGCGCGGGGAGGGTATGAGCAGTTCTTC.

This clonotype was recorded many times. The chain links TRBV20-1 to TRBJ1-2; D unclear. Germline V gives CDR1 DFQATT, CDR2 SNEGSKA (reference sequence). This CDR3 has 12 residues. The V and J ends lost 3 bases and 6 bases respectively, with 11 bases between them. DNA of the CDR3: TGCAGTGCTAGCGCTTGGGTTGATGGCTACACCTTC. It encodes CSASAWVDGYTF.

This clonotype was found a few times. This rearrangement joins TRBV10-3 to TRBJ2-7, with 7 bases identical to TRBD1. This CDR3 comprises 16 residues. The germline V gene encodes CDR1 ENHRY and CDR2 SYGVKD. Losses at the gene ends were 0 bases for V and 6 bases for J; bases not matched to a gene: 11. CDR3: CAISESMFGTVGEQYV. CDR3 DNA: TGTGCCATCAGTGAGTCGATGTTTGGGACAGTTGGCGAGCAGTACGTC.

The chain carries TRBV7-2 and TRBJ2-7; 9 nucleotides align to TRBD2. The V gene end was trimmed by 5 bases and the J gene end by 5 bases; junction bases not matched to a gene: 4. The CDR3 runs 13 residues. Germline CDR1 SGHTA, CDR2 FQGNSA. This chain's CDR3 is CASSAGLAHEQYV. The CDR3, as DNA: TGTGCCAGCAGCGCTGGACTAGCGCACGAGCAGTACGTC.

This chain uses TRBV19 with TRBJ1-5; no reliable D call. Trimming took 5 bases from V and 0 from J, leaving 17 bases between them. Germline V gene sequence: CDR1 LNHDA, CDR2 SQIVND (reference sequence). The length of the CDR3 is 17 residues. CDR3 bases: TGTGCCAGTAGTCCCATCCTGTTGGCTTATAGCAATCAGCCCCAGCATTTT. This sequence encodes CASSPILLAYSNQPQHF.

The chain recombines TRBV6-2 or TRBV6-3 with TRBJ2-2; 9 bases map to TRBD2. From germline, CDR1 is MNHEY and CDR2 SVGEGT. The CDR3 spans 15 residues. Losses at the gene ends were 6 bases for V and 7 bases for J; bases not matched to a gene: 9. The CDR3 DNA sequence: TGTGCCAGCAGCCCAGGGCTAGCGGGGTTCGGGGAGCTGTTTTTT. Amino acids: CASSPGLAGFGELFF.

This clonotype was seen only a few times. The rearrangement links TRBV7-9 to TRBJ1-2; no firm D call. CDR1 and CDR2 from the germline V gene are SEHNR and FQNEAQ (reference sequence). V was cut by 5 bases and J by 0 bases, with 16 bases left in between. This CDR3 has 16 residues. The CDR3, as DNA: TGTGCCAGCAGCACAGATGGGAGCGCTTCTAACTATGGCTACACCTTC. Translating it yields CASSTDGSASNYGYTF.

The genes are TRBV19 and TRBJ1-1, with D perhaps TRBD1 (6 bases). CDR3 size: 15 residues. V lost 4 bases and J 1 base, leaving 13 bases between the germline ends. Germline V gene lookup returns CDR1 LNHDA and CDR2 SQIVND (reference sequence). CDR3 nucleotides: TGTGCCAGTAGTACCCTAATACAGGGGAACACTGAAGCTTTCTTT. This codes for CASSTLIQGNTEAFF.

Ten or more counts support this clonotype. The J gene is TRBJ1-1, the V gene TRBV10-3, with D maybe TRBD1 (5 bases). Trimming took 0 bases from V and 5 from J, leaving 13 bases between them. Per the germline V gene, CDR1 is ENHRY and CDR2 is SYGVKD. CDR3 length equals 15 residues. This CDR3 reads CAISESTAGRTEAFF. CDR3 in DNA: TGTGCCATCAGTGAGTCGACAGCCGGGAGGACTGAAGCTTTCTTT.